This T cell receptor (beta chain) was identified in a study of T cell responses to AZD1222 COVID-19 vaccine. Sequencing was performed with immunoSEQ multiplex PCR; in TCRdb, only in-frame clones are kept and a portion is missing. The data show roughly 120,000 clones, approximately 94% seen once. The analysis combined second doses at about 4 or about 12 weeks. Study outcomes and limitations: White British people made up most donors, females outnumbered males, and clonal diversity was possibly underestimated. Scientists sampled the repertoires only once the peak T cell response had passed. AZD1222 recipients seropositive at baseline numbered only five to seven.

Details on this clone: Its matching antigen is unknown.

This receptor was obtained from an adult who received the AZD1222 COVID-19 vaccine. Sequenced here: peripheral blood, sampled 28 days after the second AZD1222 dose.

The CDR3 DNA is TGTGCCAGCAGTTTTCAGGGGGCTTCTTCACCCCTCCACTTT. It translates to CASSFQGASSPLHF. This sequence joins TRBV27 and TRBJ1-6; the match to TRBD1 covers 8 bases. Germline values: CDR1 MNHEY, CDR2 SMNVEV (reference sequence). The CDR3 sequence is 14 residues long. V was pared by 3 bases and J by 9 bases, with 4 bases of the junction left unmatched.